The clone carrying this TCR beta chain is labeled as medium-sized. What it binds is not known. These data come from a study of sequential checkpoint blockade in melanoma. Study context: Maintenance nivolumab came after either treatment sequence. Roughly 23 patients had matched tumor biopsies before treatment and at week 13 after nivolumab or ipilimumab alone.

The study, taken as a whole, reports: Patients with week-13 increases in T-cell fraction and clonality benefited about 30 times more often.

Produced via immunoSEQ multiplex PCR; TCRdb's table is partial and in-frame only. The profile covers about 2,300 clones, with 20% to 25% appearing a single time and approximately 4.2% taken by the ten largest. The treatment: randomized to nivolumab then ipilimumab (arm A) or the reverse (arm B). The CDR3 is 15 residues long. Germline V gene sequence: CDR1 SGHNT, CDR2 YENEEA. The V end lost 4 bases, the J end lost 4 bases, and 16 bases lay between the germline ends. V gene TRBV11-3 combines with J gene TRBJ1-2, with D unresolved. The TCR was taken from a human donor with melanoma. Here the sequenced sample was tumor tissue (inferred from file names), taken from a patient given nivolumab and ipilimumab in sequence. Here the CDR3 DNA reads TGTGCCAGCAGCTGGGGTTTGGTAGGCGGCTATGGCTACACCTTC. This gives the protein CASSWGLVGGYGYTF.